Shown below are 21 T cell receptor beta chains from a single sample sequenced in a study of shared clonotypes between healthy human individuals. Using immunoSEQ multiplex PCR, the repertoire was profiled, and TCRdb retains in-frame clones only, with some absent. This table holds around 1,900,000 clones, 80% to 95% found once. The naive CD8 fraction comprised CD45RO-negative cells positively selected for CCR7 and excluded terminally differentiated effector memory CD45RA+ cells. Sequenced: naive CD8+ T cells from PBMCs. The source of these receptors is a man aged 18 to 29 in good health. Some clones in this sample may be carry-over from other donors' samples.

This chain connects TRBV27 to TRBJ2-1; TRBD1 agrees at 7 bases. V dropped 5 bases and J dropped 6; count of bases not matched to a gene: 10. Germline V CDR1 and CDR2: MNHEY, SMNVEV (reference sequence). This CDR3 has 15 residues. In DNA, the CDR3 is TGTGCCAGCAGTCCCTGGGACAGATCGTTCAATGAGCAGTTCTTC. This sequence encodes CASSPWDRSFNEQFF.

The CDR3 DNA sequence: TGTGCCAGCGCCCAACACCCCGGGACTAGCGGACTGTACCAAGAGACCCAGTACTTC. Residues: CASAQHPGTSGLYQETQYF. The chain uses TRBV9 and TRBJ2-5; TRBD2 aligns across 11 bases. V gave up 7 bases and J gave up 0 bases; unmatched junction bases: 17. CDR3 length: 19 amino acids. Germline V lookup: CDR1 SGDLS, CDR2 YYNGEE.

The table lists this clone with a few counts. The chain uses TRBV6-5 and TRBJ2-7; a weak D match, TRBD2 (7 bases). The V end was cut by 5 bases, the J end by 6 bases, with 17 bases between. Germline V lookup: CDR1 MNHEY, CDR2 SVGAGI. The CDR3 consists of 14 residues. The CDR3 region has the DNA TGTGCCAGCAGTCCAACCCGGGGGGCCGTCGAGCAGTACTTC. It codes for CASSPTRGAVEQYF.

V is TRBV6-6 and J is TRBJ2-7, with D possibly TRBD2 on 6 matching bases. Germline V CDR1 and CDR2: MNHNY, SVGAGI (reference sequence). V dropped 5 bases and J dropped 6 bases, with 20 bases sitting between them. The CDR3 loop spans 15 amino acids. CDR3 residues: CASSILRTTTGEQYF. The CDR3 nucleotides read TGTGCCAGCAGTATCCTCCGGACTACTACGGGCGAGCAGTACTTC.

In this sample, this clone turned up once. The chain employs TRBV29-1 and TRBJ1-2; possible D gene TRBD1, 5 bases. Germline CDR1 SQVTM, CDR2 ANQGSEA. V lost 7 bases and J 7 bases, leaving 22 bases between the germline ends. This CDR3 is 14 amino acids long. The CDR3 reads CSAPRDGAGGGYTF. In DNA, the CDR3 is TGCAGCGCCCCTCGTGACGGGGCCGGTGGTGGCTACACCTTC.

The chain uses TRBV11-2 and TRBJ2-7; 7 bases are a match to TRBD1. The CDR3 consists of 16 residues. Germline assignment: CDR1 SGHAT and CDR2 FQNNGV. V shed 4 bases and J 0 bases; nucleotides not matched to a gene: 9. CDR3 in amino acids: CASSSTYRGFSYEQYF. The CDR3 nucleotides read TGTGCCAGCAGCTCCACTTACAGGGGATTCTCCTACGAGCAGTACTTC. The variable domain in full, completed from reference TRBV11-2 and TRBJ2-7, reads EAGVAQSPRYKIIEKRQSVAFWCNPISGHATLYWYQQILGQGPKLLIQFQNNGVVDDSQLPKDRFSAERLKGVDSTLKIQPAKLEDSAVYLCASSSTYRGFSYEQYFGPGTRLTVT.

The genes are TRBV7-8 and TRBJ1-5, with D possibly matching TRBD1 (5 bases). Germline values: CDR1 SGHVS, CDR2 FQNEAQ. V was shortened by 5 bases and J by 3 bases, with 11 bases between the two germline ends. This CDR3 region has 14 residues. The DNA for the CDR3 is TGTGCCAGCAGCCCCGTGACAGACAATCAGCCCCAGCATTTT. Translating gives CASSPVTDNQPQHF.

The genes are TRBV7-9 and TRBJ1-2, with 9 bases fitting TRBD1. In germline, CDR1 is SEHNR, CDR2 FQNEAQ (reference sequence). The length of the CDR3 is 17 residues. Germline trimming cut 5 bases from V and 5 bases from J; bases unmatched to any gene: 15. The CDR3 coding sequence is TGTGCCAGCAGCACCCACTCGGGGACAGGGATTTTATATGGCTACACCTTC. Its protein is CASSTHSGTGILYGYTF.

The J gene is TRBJ1-5, the V gene TRBV28; D is undetermined. Germline V gene data show CDR1 as MDHEN and CDR2 as SYDVKM. V was shortened by 6 bases and J by 9 bases, with 18 bases between the two germline ends. The CDR3 is 14 amino acids. CDR3 DNA sequence: TGTGCCAGCAGACATACCGGGTTAAAACGGCCCCAGCATTTT. Translated, it gives CASRHTGLKRPQHF.

This chain links TRBV30 with TRBJ1-1; D remains unclear. Trimming left V 0 bases short and J 4 bases short, with 21 bases between. The CDR3 has 17 residues. Germline lookup yields CDR1 GTSNPN and CDR2 SVGIG (reference sequence). The CDR3 region has the DNA TGTGCCTGGAGTGTACGAAAGGGTTTTAAGTTGAGCACTGAAGCTTTCTTT. Protein sequence: CAWSVRKGFKLSTEAFF.

V and J are TRBV27 and TRBJ1-1; TRBD1 might be the D (6 bases). The germline V gene encodes CDR1 MNHEY and CDR2 SMNVEV (reference sequence). There are 14 residues in the CDR3. V was cut by 5 bases and J by 5 bases, with 15 bases left in between. CDR3 nucleotide sequence: TGTGCCAGCAGTGAAACAGGGTGGGGGACTGAAGCTTTCTTT. This gives the protein CASSETGWGTEAFF.

The chain links TRBV9 to TRBJ1-3, with D hard to call. The CDR3 is 14 amino acids. Germline V lookup: CDR1 SGDLS, CDR2 YYNGEE. Trimming took off 1 base at V and 3 bases at J, with 8 bases between the two ends. Here the CDR3 reads CASSVWGNGNTIYF. The CDR3 DNA reads as TGTGCCAGCAGCGTATGGGGAAATGGAAACACCATATATTTT. Variable domain in full (rest from reference TRBV9 and TRBJ1-3): DSGVTQTPKHLITATGQRVTLRCSPRSGDLSVYWYQQSLDQGLQFLIQYYNGEERAKGNILERFSAQQFPDLHSELNLSSLELGDSALYFCASSVWGNGNTIYFGEGSWLTVV.

The rearrangement uses TRBV7-9 and TRBJ2-7; D might be TRBD2 (5 bases). This CDR3 has 14 amino acids. V lost 1 base, J lost 7 bases, and 14 bases lay in between. Germline V gene sequence: CDR1 SEHNR, CDR2 FQNEAQ (reference sequence). The CDR3 DNA reads TGTGCCAGCAGCTTAGGGTCTGCTTCGGGGGAGCAGTACTTC. Protein: CASSLGSASGEQYF.

Details on this clone: In the same sample, other DNA sequences code for this CDR3. This chain uses TRBV6-6 with TRBJ2-1; D is uncertain. The V gene lost 6 bases and the J gene lost 7 bases, with 10 bases spanning the gap. Germline CDR1 and CDR2: MNHNY and SVGAGI (reference sequence). The CDR3 is 12 residues long. The CDR3 DNA reads TGTGCCAGCAGCCCCACGTCGAATGAGCAGTTCTTC. This codes for CASSPTSNEQFF.

In its sample, this clone was seen a few times. This chain joins TRBV7-6 and TRBJ1-1; a weak D match, TRBD1 (6 bases). Germline lookup yields CDR1 SGHVS and CDR2 FNYEAQ. The CDR3 length is 15 residues. With 2 bases removed from V and 1 base from J, the gap between germline ends came to 11 bases. The CDR3 is CASSLQQGQNTEAFF. DNA of the CDR3: TGTGCCAGCAGCTTACAACAGGGTCAGAACACTGAAGCTTTCTTT.

The chain carries TRBV4-2 and TRBJ2-7, with D possibly called TRBD1 or TRBD2 (5 bases each). This CDR3 has 15 residues. Germline CDR1 and CDR2: LGHNA and YNFKEQ. The ends were cut back, 0 bases at V and 7 bases at J, with 16 bases in the middle. The DNA of the CDR3 is TGTGCCAGCAGCCAAGATTTACGGGGCTTGGGGGAGCAGTACTTC. It specifies CASSQDLRGLGEQYF.

The V gene is TRBV28, the J gene TRBJ2-1; D remains ambiguous. Germline V gene data show CDR1 as MDHEN and CDR2 as SYDVKM. The CDR3 consists of 14 residues. Trimming stripped 4 bases from V and 2 bases from J, with 9 bases between. The CDR3 loop is CASSSADAYNEQFF. The CDR3, as DNA: TGTGCCAGCAGTTCCGCGGATGCCTACAATGAGCAGTTCTTC.

J is TRBJ2-5 and V is TRBV27, with D possibly matching TRBD1 (7 bases). This CDR3 comprises 14 residues. Per germline, CDR1 MNHEY and CDR2 SMNVEV (reference sequence). V was shortened by 6 bases and J by 4 bases, with 15 bases between the two germline ends. The CDR3 nucleotides are TGTGCCAGCAGACGACAGGGAGGAGCAGAGACCCAGTACTTC. Translated, it gives CASRRQGGAETQYF.

A word on this clone: The same CDR3 can be traced to other DNA sequences in this sample. The rearrangement uses TRBV4-1 and TRBJ1-1; 9 bases fit TRBD1. The V and J ends lost 1 base and 5 bases, in that order; junction bases with no gene match: 5. The CDR3 is 15 amino acids. Germline CDR1 is MGHRA and CDR2 is YSYEKL. The DNA for the CDR3 is TGCGCCAGCAGCCAAGTACAGGGGGCCTCGACTGAAGCTTTCTTT. It codes for CASSQVQGASTEAFF.

The V and J genes are TRBV10-1 and TRBJ2-4; D possibly corresponds to TRBD2 (6 bases). V was pared by 6 bases and J by 5 bases, with 26 bases between. Germline CDR1 reads WNHNN; CDR2 reads SYGVQD (reference sequence). The CDR3 has 18 amino acids. The CDR3 DNA is TGCGCCAGCAGCTACCCACCGGGACTCTGGCGGCCCGAAAACATTCAGTACTTC. Its protein product is CASSYPPGLWRPENIQYF.

The rearrangement joins TRBV28 to TRBJ2-2; D unclear. Germline V gene sequence: CDR1 MDHEN, CDR2 SYDVKM. The CDR3 loop spans 14 amino acids. With 2 bases removed from V and 5 bases from J, the gap between germline ends came to 9 bases. CDR3 sequence: CASSLAFPTGELFF. The CDR3 coding sequence is TGTGCCAGCAGTTTAGCCTTCCCGACCGGGGAGCTGTTTTTT. Full variable domain (outside the CDR3, taken from reference TRBV28 and TRBJ2-2): DVKVTQSSRYLVKRTGEKVFLECVQDMDHENMFWYRQDPGLGLRLIYFSYDVKMKEKGDIPEGYSVSREKKERFSLILESASTNQTSMYLCASSLAFPTGELFFGEGSRLTVL.